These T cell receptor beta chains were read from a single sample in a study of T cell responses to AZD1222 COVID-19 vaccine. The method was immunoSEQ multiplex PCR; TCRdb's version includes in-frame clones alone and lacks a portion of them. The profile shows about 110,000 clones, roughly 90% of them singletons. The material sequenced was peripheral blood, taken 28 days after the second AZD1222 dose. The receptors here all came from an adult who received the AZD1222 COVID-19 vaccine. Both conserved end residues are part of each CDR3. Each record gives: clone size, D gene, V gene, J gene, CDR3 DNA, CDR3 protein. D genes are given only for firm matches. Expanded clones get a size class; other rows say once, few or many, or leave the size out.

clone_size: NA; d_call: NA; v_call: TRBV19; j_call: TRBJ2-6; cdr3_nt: TGTGCCAGTAGTATAAGAAGCGGAGGGACCTCTGGGGCCAACGTCCTGACTTTC; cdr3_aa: CASSIRSGGTSGANVLTF
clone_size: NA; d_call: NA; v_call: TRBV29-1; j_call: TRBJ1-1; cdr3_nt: TGCAGCGTTGACAGATTGAACACTGAAGCTTTCTTT; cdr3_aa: CSVDRLNTEAFF
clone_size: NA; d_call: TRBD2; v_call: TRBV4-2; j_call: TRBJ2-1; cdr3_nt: TGTGCCAGCAGCCAGGGAGGGACTAGCTACCACAATGAGCAGTTCTTC; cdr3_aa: CASSQGGTSYHNEQFF
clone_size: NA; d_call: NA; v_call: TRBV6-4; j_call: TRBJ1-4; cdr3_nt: TGTGCCAGCAGTGACTCGCCAGGGACTGAAAAACTGTTTTTT; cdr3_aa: CASSDSPGTEKLFF
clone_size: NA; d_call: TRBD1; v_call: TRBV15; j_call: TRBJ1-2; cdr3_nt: TGTGCCACCAGCATGGACGGGACAGGGGGTAACTATGGCTACACCTTC; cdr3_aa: CATSMDGTGGNYGYTF
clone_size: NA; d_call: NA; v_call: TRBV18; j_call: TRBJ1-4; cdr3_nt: TGTGCCAGCTCACCGAATAAAGAAAAACTGTTTTTT; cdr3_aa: CASSPNKEKLFF
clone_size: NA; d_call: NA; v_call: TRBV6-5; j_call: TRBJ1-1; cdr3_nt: TGTGCCAGCAGACCCGGGACGGACAAGGCGGTCTTT; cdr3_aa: CASRPGTDKAVF
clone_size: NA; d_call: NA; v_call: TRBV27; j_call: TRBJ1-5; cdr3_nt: TGTGCCAGCAGTTTAAGCCTGCCGGGGCCCCAGCATTTT; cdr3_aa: CASSLSLPGPQHF
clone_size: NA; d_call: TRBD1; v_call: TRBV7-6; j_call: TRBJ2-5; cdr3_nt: TGTGCCAGCAGCTTAAGGCCGGACAGGGGGGCGACCCAGTACTTC; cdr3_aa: CASSLRPDRGATQYF
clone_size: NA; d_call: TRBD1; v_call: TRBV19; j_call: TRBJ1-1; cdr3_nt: TGTGCCAGTAGTCTAAGCCGGGACAGGGGAAACACTGAAGCTTTCTTT; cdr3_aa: CASSLSRDRGNTEAFF
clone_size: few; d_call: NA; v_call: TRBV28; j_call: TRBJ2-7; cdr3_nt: TGTGCCAGCAGCCCCCCCTTTCGGGGCGGCGAGCAGTACTTC; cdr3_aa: CASSPPFRGGEQYF
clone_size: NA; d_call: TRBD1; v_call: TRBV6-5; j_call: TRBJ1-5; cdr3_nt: TGTGCCAGCAGACAACAGGGGGCCTTAAGTCAGCCCCAGCATTTT; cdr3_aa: CASRQQGALSQPQHF
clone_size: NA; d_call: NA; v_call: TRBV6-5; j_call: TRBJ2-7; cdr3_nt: TGTGCCAGCAACAAACAGGCTATCTCCTACGAGCAGTACTTC; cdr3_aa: CASNKQAISYEQYF
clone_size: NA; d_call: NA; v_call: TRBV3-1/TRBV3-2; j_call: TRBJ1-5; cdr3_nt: TGTGCCAGCAGCCAAGATATTGGGGTAAATCAGCCCCAGCATTTT; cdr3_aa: CASSQDIGVNQPQHF
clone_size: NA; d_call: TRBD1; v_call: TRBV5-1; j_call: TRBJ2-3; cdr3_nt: TGCGCCAGCAGCTTGGTAAGGGGACAGGGTCTGGATACGCAGTATTTT; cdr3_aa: CASSLVRGQGLDTQYF
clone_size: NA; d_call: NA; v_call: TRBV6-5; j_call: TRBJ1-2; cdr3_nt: TGTGCCAGCAGTAAGGAGGGGCAGGGTAACTATGGCTACACCTTC; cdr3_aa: CASSKEGQGNYGYTF
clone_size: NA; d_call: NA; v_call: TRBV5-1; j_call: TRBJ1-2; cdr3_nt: TGCGCCAGCAGCTTGTCAGCTAACTATGGCTACACCTTC; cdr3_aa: CASSLSANYGYTF
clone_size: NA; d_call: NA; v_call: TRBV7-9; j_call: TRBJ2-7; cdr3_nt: TGTGCCAGCAGCTTAGCTTTGGGGGAAGGGAGAAGCGAGCAGTACTTC; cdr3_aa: CASSLALGEGRSEQYF
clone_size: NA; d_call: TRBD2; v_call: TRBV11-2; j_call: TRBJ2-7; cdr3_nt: TGTGCCAGCAGCAAGCTCAAGGGGCGGGGGTCGCCCTACGAGCAGTACTTC; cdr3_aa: CASSKLKGRGSPYEQYF
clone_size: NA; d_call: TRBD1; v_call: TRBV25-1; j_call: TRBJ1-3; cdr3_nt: TGTGCCAGCAGTGAATCACCGGGGACAGGGTCTGGAAACACCATATATTTT; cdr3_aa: CASSESPGTGSGNTIYF
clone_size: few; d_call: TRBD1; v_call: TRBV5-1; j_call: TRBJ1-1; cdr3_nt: TGCGCCAGCAGCTTGGATGCCAGGGGGGCGAACACTGAAGCTTTCTTT; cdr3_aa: CASSLDARGANTEAFF
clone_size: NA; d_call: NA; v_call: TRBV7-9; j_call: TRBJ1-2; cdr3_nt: TGTGCCAGCAGCTTAGGGATGGGCTATGGCTACACCTTC; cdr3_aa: CASSLGMGYGYTF
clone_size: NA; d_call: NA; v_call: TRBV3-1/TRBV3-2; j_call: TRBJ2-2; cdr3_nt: TGTGCCAGCAGCCCTATTCGAGGGGACACCGGGGAGCTGTTTTTT; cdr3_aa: CASSPIRGDTGELFF
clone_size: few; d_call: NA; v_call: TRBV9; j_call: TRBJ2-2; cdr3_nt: TGTGCCAGCAGCGCAGTCACCGGGGAGCTGTTTTTT; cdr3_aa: CASSAVTGELFF
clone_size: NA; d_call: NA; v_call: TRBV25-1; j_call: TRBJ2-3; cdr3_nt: TGTGCCAGCAGTGAATCCCGCTGGACGCAGTATTTT; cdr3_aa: CASSESRWTQYF
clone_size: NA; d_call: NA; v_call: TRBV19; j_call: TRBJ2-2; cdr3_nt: TGTGCCAGTAGTATCGGAGGGGTGAAGGTGTTTTTT; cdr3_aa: CASSIGGVKVFF
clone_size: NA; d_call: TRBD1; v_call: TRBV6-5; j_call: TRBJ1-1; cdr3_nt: TGTGCCAGCAGCCGGGGGACAGTTGAAGCTTTCTTT; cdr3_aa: CASSRGTVEAFF
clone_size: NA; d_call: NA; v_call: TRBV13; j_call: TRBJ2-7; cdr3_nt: TGTGCCAGCAGCTTAGGGGGAGGCTACGAGCAGTACTTC; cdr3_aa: CASSLGGGYEQYF
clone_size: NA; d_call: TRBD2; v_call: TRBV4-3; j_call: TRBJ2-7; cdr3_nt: TGCGCCAGCAGCCATGGGCTAGCGGGAGCCTACGAGCAGTACTTC; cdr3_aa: CASSHGLAGAYEQYF
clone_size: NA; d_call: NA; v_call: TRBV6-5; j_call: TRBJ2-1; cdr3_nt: TGTGCCAGCGCTCAGAGCTCCTACAATGAGCAGTTCTTC; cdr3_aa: CASAQSSYNEQFF
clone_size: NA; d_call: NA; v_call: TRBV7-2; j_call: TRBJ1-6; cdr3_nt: TGTGCCAGCAGCTTTGCTGGACGGAGGAATTCACCCCTCCACTTT; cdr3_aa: CASSFAGRRNSPLHF
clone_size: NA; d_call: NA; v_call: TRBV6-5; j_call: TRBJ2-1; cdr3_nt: TGTGCCAGCACAAGAGGGCCCTACAATGAGCAGTTCTTC; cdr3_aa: CASTRGPYNEQFF
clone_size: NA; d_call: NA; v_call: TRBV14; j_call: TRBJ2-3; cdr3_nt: TGTGCCAGCAGCGGGGACCTTTACACAGATACGCAGTATTTT; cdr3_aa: CASSGDLYTDTQYF
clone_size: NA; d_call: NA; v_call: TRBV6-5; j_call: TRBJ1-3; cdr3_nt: TGTGCCAGCAGGCGTGGGTCTGGAAACACCATATATTTT; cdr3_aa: CASRRGSGNTIYF
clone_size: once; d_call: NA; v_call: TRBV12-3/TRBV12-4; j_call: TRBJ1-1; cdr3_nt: TGTGCCAGCAGTTTGGGCCAACTAAATGAAGCTTTCTTT; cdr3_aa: CASSLGQLNEAFF
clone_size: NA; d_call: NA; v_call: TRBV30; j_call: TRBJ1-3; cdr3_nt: TGTGCCGGTGGGGGGGGAAACACCATATATTTT; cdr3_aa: CAGGGGNTIYF
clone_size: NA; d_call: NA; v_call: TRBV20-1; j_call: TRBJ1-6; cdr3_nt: TGCAGTGCTAGTATCAGGTCACCCCTCCACTTT; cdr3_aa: CSASIRSPLHF
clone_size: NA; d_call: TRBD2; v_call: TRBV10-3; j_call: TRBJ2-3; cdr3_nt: TGTGCCACCACAGGACTAGCGGGGGCTACAGATACGCAGTATTTT; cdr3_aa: CATTGLAGATDTQYF
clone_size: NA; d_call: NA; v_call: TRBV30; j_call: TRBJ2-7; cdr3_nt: TGTGCCTGGAAAGTAGACTACGAGCAGTACTTC; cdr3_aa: CAWKVDYEQYF